The 26 T cell receptor beta chains below were found in one sample sequenced in a study of blood T cell repertoires in COVID-19. Sequenced by immunoSEQ multiplex PCR; TCRdb stores in-frame clones only, minus some. This sample has tens of thousands of clones, with around 90% found just once. The sequenced material came from peripheral blood. The receptor source for this set is a man aged 70 or older with acute or convalescent COVID-19.

This clone was observed a single time. This sequence joins TRBV3-1 (or the pseudogene TRBV3-2) and TRBJ2-5, with 11 bases that match TRBD2. With V trimmed by 1 base and J by 1 base, 2 bases remained unmatched. Germline V CDR1 and CDR2: LGHDT, YNNKEL (reference sequence). The CDR3 is 16 residues long. CDR3 bases: TGTGCCAGCAGCCAAGGTAGCGGGAGGGCCCAAGAGACCCAGTACTTC. Its translation is CASSQGSGRAQETQYF.

The chain combines TRBV27 with TRBJ2-2; weak D call: TRBD2 (6 bases). The germline V gene encodes CDR1 MNHEY and CDR2 SMNVEV (reference sequence). This CDR3 has 14 residues. The V end lost 5 bases, the J end lost 4 bases, and 11 bases lay between the germline ends. The CDR3 coding sequence is TGTGCCAGCAGTACTGATAGCGGCACCGGGGAGCTGTTTTTT. Translation: CASSTDSGTGELFF.

The chain is built from TRBV11-2 and TRBJ2-5; 8 bases line up with TRBD2. CDR3 length equals 15 residues. Per germline, CDR1 SGHAT and CDR2 FQNNGV. The V and J ends lost 7 bases and 5 bases, in that order; junction bases with no gene match: 12. DNA of the CDR3: TGTGCCAGCAAAAAAGGGCCCAGCGGGAGTGAGACCCAGTACTTC. Translating gives CASKKGPSGSETQYF.

CDR3: CASSRLAQRGETQYF. CDR3 DNA: TGTGCCAGCAGCAGACTAGCACAGAGGGGAGAGACCCAGTACTTC. V usage is TRBV5-4 and J usage is TRBJ2-5; the match to TRBD2 covers 7 bases. J gave up 4 bases and V 4 bases, and 10 bases lay outside the gene matches. Germline V gene lookup returns CDR1 SGHNT and CDR2 YYREEE (reference sequence). CDR3 length: 15 amino acids.

The V call is TRBV25-1, the J call TRBJ2-1, with a weak D call TRBD2 (6 bases). Germline V lookup: CDR1 MGHDK, CDR2 SYGVNS. The CDR3 has 15 amino acids. The V and J ends lost 5 bases and 5 bases respectively, with 16 bases between them. Here the CDR3 reads CASSLYGGPHNEQFF. CDR3 sequence (DNA): TGTGCCAGCAGTTTGTATGGAGGGCCCCACAATGAGCAGTTCTTC. The full variable domain, completed using reference TRBV25-1 and TRBJ2-1, is EADIYQTPRYLVIGTGKKITLECSQTMGHDKMYWYQQDPGMELHLIHYSYGVNSTEKGDLSSESTVSRIRTEHFPLTLESARPSHTSQYLCASSLYGGPHNEQFFGPGTRLTVL.

The chain is built from TRBV3-1 (or the pseudogene TRBV3-2) and TRBJ1-1; the D gene is possibly TRBD1 (5 bases). This CDR3 region has 13 residues. Looked up from germline, CDR1 is LGHDT and CDR2 is YNNKEL (reference sequence). Trimming removed 1 base at V and 7 bases at J, with 10 bases between. CDR3 coding DNA: TGTGCCAGCAGCCAAGTCTCGGGGGTTGAAGCTTTCTTT. Residues: CASSQVSGVEAFF.

Only a few counts were recorded for this clone. The CDR3 spells CASSQEGEAFF. The CDR3 region has the DNA TGTGCCAGCAGCCAGGAGGGTGAAGCTTTCTTT. The rearrangement uses TRBV27 and TRBJ1-1; D gene uncertain. The V gene lost 6 bases and the J gene lost 7 bases, with 9 bases spanning the gap. Germline V gene sequence: CDR1 MNHEY, CDR2 SMNVEV (reference sequence). This CDR3 spans 11 amino acids.

The V and J genes are TRBV18 and TRBJ2-5; 10 bases are shared with TRBD1. With V trimmed by 2 bases and J by 5 bases, 8 bases remained unmatched. The CDR3 is 16 amino acids. Germline V gives CDR1 KGHSH, CDR2 LQKENI. DNA of the CDR3: TGTGCCAGCTCACCAAGGATGACAGGGGGCGGGGAGACCCAGTACTTC. Its protein product is CASSPRMTGGGETQYF.

The V gene is TRBV18, the J gene TRBJ1-6; no clear D. This CDR3 is built from 14 residues. V lost 6 bases, J lost 8 bases, and 14 bases lay in between. Per the germline V gene, CDR1 is KGHSH and CDR2 is LQKENI. The CDR3 region has the DNA TGTGCCAGCTCGCCCGACGTTGCGGATTCACCCCTCCACTTT. It codes for CASSPDVADSPLHF.

The CDR3 DNA reads TGCGCCAGCAGCCCGAGCGGGGTCTCCTACAATGAGCAGTTCTTC. It translates to CASSPSGVSYNEQFF. J is TRBJ2-1 and V is TRBV5-1; TRBD2 aligns across 7 bases. The trim removed 4 bases at V and 0 bases at J, leaving 4 bases unmatched. Germline V CDR1 and CDR2: SGHRS, YFSETQ. The CDR3 totals 15 residues.

The genes are TRBV5-1 and TRBJ1-2; D is perhaps TRBD1 (5 bases). CDR1 is SGHRS and CDR2 is YFSETQ in the germline V gene. The CDR3 covers 13 residues. The V end lost 2 bases, the J end lost 5 bases, and 10 bases lay between the germline ends. The CDR3 region is CASSFQGAYGYTF. CDR3 in DNA: TGCGCCAGCAGCTTCCAGGGTGCGTATGGCTACACCTTC.

This clone was seen only once. The V gene is TRBV5-8, the J gene TRBJ2-1, with a weak D call TRBD2 (6 bases). The V end lost 0 bases, the J end lost 8 bases, and 18 bases lay between the germline ends. Germline CDR1 is SGHTS and CDR2 is YDEGEE. CDR3 length equals 16 residues. Here the CDR3 DNA reads TGTGCCAGCAGCTTGGGACTACCCACGACGGGGGATGAGCAGTTCTTC. This translates into CASSLGLPTTGDEQFF.

This chain connects TRBV14 to TRBJ2-1, with D maybe TRBD2 (6 bases). Trimming left V 4 bases short and J 8 bases short, with 18 bases between. The CDR3 is 15 amino acids. From germline, CDR1 is SGHDN and CDR2 FVKESK. The CDR3 DNA reads as TGTGCCAGCAGCCCCCTACGGGAGAGGAAACATGAGCAGTTCTTC. Amino acid sequence: CASSPLRERKHEQFF.

This clone was counted a single time. The chain carries TRBV7-8 and TRBJ2-7, with D maybe TRBD1 (5 bases). Trimming removed 2 bases at V and 2 bases at J, with 10 bases between. Looked up from germline, CDR1 is SGHVS and CDR2 is FQNEAQ. The CDR3 runs to 14 residues. In DNA, the CDR3 is TGTGCCAGCAGCTTATTCCAGGGTCCCTACGAGCAGTACTTC. Protein product: CASSLFQGPYEQYF.

The count of this clone is one. V usage is TRBV9 and J usage is TRBJ2-7; the D is unclear. Germline assignment: CDR1 SGDLS and CDR2 YYNGEE. V was cut by 3 bases and J by 2 bases, with 15 bases left in between. There are 15 residues in the CDR3. CDR3 residues: CASSARPTEPYEQYF. CDR3 nucleotide sequence: TGTGCCAGCAGCGCGCGACCGACTGAACCCTACGAGCAGTACTTC.

This chain links TRBV25-1 with TRBJ1-2; possibly TRBD1 for D (5 bases). Germline CDR1 is MGHDK and CDR2 is SYGVNS. The V and J ends lost 1 base and 7 bases respectively, with 10 bases between them. The length of the CDR3 is 13 residues. CDR3 amino acids: CASSELDMGGYTF. The CDR3 nucleotides read TGTGCCAGCAGTGAATTGGACATGGGTGGCTACACCTTC.

V is TRBV10-3 and J is TRBJ2-5; unclear D gene. Trimming shortened V by 4 bases and J by 4 bases, and 7 bases separated the two germline ends. The CDR3 loop spans 12 amino acids. Germline CDR1 and CDR2: ENHRY and SYGVKD. The CDR3 is CAISGVLETQYF. The DNA of the CDR3 is TGTGCCATCAGTGGAGTCTTAGAGACCCAGTACTTC.

This chain links TRBV27 with TRBJ2-1; 9 bases align to TRBD2. This CDR3 spans 16 amino acids. The junction had 8 bases not matched to a gene; V was cut back by 3 bases and J by 5 bases. The germline V gene has CDR1 MNHEY and CDR2 SMNVEV (reference sequence). CDR3 sequence (DNA): TGTGCCAGCAGTTTCGCGGGAGTAGCGGGAGACAATGAGCAGTTCTTC. The encoded protein is CASSFAGVAGDNEQFF.

The V and J genes are TRBV18 and TRBJ1-1; weak D call: TRBD1 (5 bases). The CDR3 is made up of 13 amino acids. Between the trimmed V and J ends, which lost 6 bases and 8 bases, there was a span of 16 bases. CDR1 and CDR2 from the germline V gene are KGHSH and LQKENI. CDR3 bases: TGTGCCAGCTCCCGGTCTATTGACAGAGAAGCTTTCTTT. As protein: CASSRSIDREAFF.

The chain links TRBV27 to TRBJ2-1; TRBD1 is a possible D gene (6 bases). The germline V gene has CDR1 MNHEY and CDR2 SMNVEV (reference sequence). V lost 8 bases, J lost 3 bases, and 14 bases lay in between. This CDR3 has 14 residues. CDR3 residues: CASSRGSFYNEQFF. The CDR3 DNA follows: TGTGCCAGCTCGAGGGGGTCATTCTACAATGAGCAGTTCTTC.

Here the CDR3 DNA reads TGCAGCGTTGAGATCGCGGGAGAGACCCAGTACTTC. Translating gives CSVEIAGETQYF. J is TRBJ2-5 and V is TRBV29-1; a possible D gene is TRBD2 (5 bases). Trimming removed 3 bases at V and 4 bases at J, with 9 bases between. The CDR3 is 12 amino acids. Germline CDR1 SQVTM, CDR2 ANQGSEA.

The chain recombines TRBV7-9 with TRBJ2-7; 12 nucleotides line up with TRBD2. The CDR3 runs 15 residues. With V trimmed by 4 bases and J by 7 bases, 8 bases remained unmatched. Germline CDR1 is SEHNR and CDR2 is FQNEAQ (reference sequence). The CDR3 region has the DNA TGTGCCAGCAGCTACAGGACTAGCGGGAATAATGAGCAGTACTTC. Protein product: CASSYRTSGNNEQYF.

The V call is TRBV6-6, the J call TRBJ2-3, with D perhaps TRBD1 (7 bases). The CDR3 is 15 residues long. The V gene lost 4 bases and the J gene lost 1 base, with 12 bases spanning the gap. Germline CDR1 is MNHNY and CDR2 is SVGAGI (reference sequence). The CDR3 spells CASSSARGGTDTQYF. The DNA for the CDR3 is TGTGCCAGCAGTTCAGCCAGGGGGGGCACAGATACGCAGTATTTT.

The chain recombines TRBV5-1 with TRBJ2-1; 9 bases map to TRBD1. J lost 4 bases, V lost 3 bases, and 11 bases had no gene match. Germline CDR1 and CDR2: SGHRS and YFSETQ. This CDR3 is 17 amino acids long. The CDR3 DNA sequence: TGCGCCAGCAGCTCTCAGCCACAGGGGGCAAGGTACAATGAGCAGTTCTTC. Residues: CASSSQPQGARYNEQFF.

V usage is TRBV7-9 and J usage is TRBJ2-1; the match to TRBD2 covers 15 bases. Germline trimming cut 5 bases from V and 8 bases from J; bases unmatched to any gene: 7. The CDR3 is 16 residues long. Germline CDR1 is SEHNR and CDR2 is FQNEAQ (reference sequence). Here the CDR3 DNA reads TGTGCCAGCAGCCCATGGACTAGCGGGAGGGGGGATGAGCAGTTCTTC. Translated: CASSPWTSGRGDEQFF.

The chain employs TRBV15 and TRBJ2-2, with 8 bases fitting TRBD1. From germline, CDR1 is LNHNV and CDR2 YYDKDF (reference sequence). V was pared by 6 bases and J by 5 bases, with 11 bases of the junction left unmatched. The CDR3 extends over 16 amino acids. The CDR3 nucleotides read TGTGCCACCAGTATTCAACAGGGGGTGGGGACCGGGGAGCTGTTTTTT. The encoded protein is CATSIQQGVGTGELFF.